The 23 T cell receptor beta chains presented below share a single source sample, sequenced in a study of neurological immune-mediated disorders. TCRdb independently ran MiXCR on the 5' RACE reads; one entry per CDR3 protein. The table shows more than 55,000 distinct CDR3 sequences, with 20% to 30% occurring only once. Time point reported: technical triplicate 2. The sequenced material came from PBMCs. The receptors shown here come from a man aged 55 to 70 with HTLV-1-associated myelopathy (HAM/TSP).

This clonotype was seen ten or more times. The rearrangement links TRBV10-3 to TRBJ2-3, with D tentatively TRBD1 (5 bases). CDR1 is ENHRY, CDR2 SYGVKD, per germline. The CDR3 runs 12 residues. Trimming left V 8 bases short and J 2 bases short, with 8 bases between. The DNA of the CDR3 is TGTGCCATCGGGGCAAACACAGATACGCAGTATTTT. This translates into CAIGANTDTQYF.

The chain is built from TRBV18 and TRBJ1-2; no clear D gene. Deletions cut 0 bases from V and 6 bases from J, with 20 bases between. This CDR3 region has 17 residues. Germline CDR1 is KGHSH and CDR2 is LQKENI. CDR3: CASSPPRAGSAYDGYTF. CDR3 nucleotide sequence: TGTGCCAGCTCACCACCGCGGGCCGGGTCGGCCTACGATGGCTACACCTTC. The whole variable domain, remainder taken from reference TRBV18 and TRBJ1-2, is NAGVMQNPRHLVRRRGQEARLRCSPMKGHSHVYWYRQLPEEGLKFMVYLQKENIIDESGMPKERFSAEFPKEGPSILRIQQVVRGDSAAYFCASSPPRAGSAYDGYTFGSGTRLTVV.

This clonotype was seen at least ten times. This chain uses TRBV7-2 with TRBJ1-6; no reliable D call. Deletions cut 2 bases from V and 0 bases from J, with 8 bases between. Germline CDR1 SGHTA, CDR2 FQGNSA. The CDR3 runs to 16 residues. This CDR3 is CASSLFGNSYNSPLHF. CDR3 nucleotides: TGTGCCAGCAGCTTATTTGGAAACTCCTATAATTCACCCCTCCACTTT.

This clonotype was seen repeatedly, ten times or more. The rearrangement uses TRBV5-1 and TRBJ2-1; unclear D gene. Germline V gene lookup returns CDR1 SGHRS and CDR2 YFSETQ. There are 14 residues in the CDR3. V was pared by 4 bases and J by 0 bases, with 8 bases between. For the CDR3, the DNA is TGCGCCAGCAGCGATCCGTCCTCCTACAATGAGCAGTTCTTC. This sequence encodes CASSDPSSYNEQFF.

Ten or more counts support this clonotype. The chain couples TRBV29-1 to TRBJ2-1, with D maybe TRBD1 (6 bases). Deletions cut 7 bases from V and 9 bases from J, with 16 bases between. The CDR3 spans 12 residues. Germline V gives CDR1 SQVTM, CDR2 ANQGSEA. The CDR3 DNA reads TGCAGCGCCCTACAGGGTGGGGGTGAGCAGTTCTTC. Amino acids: CSALQGGGEQFF.

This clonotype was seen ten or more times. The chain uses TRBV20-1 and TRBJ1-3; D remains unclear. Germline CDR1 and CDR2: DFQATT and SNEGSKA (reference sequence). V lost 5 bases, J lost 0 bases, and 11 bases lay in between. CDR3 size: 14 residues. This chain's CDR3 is CSALESSSGNTIYF. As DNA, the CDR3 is TGCAGTGCTCTCGAATCCAGCTCTGGAAACACCATATATTTT.

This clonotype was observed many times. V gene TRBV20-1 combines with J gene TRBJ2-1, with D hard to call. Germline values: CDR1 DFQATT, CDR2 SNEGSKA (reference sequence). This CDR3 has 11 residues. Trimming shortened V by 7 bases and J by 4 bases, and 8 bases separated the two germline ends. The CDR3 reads CSVPYYNEQFF. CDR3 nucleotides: TGCAGTGTCCCGTATTACAATGAGCAGTTCTTC.

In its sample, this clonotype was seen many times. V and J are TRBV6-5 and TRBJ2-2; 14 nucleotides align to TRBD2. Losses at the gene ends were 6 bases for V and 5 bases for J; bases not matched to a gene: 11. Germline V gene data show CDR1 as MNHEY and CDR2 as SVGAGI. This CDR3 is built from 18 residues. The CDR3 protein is CASSLGTSGGIRTGELFF. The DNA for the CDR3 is TGTGCCAGCAGCCTGGGGACTAGCGGGGGTATAAGGACCGGGGAGCTGTTTTTT.

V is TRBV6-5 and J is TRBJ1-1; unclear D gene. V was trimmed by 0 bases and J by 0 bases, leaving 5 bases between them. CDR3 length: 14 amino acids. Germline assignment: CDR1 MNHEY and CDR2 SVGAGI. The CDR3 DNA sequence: TGTGCCAGCAGTTACTCAGGACTGAACACTGAAGCTTTCTTT. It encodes CASSYSGLNTEAFF.

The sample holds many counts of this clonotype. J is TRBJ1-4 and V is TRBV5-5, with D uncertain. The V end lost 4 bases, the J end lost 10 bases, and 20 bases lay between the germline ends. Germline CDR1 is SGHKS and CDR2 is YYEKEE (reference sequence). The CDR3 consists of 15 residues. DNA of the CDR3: TGTGCCAGCAGCAAGGAGCCGACAAGACATGGAAAACTGTTTTTT. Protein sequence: CASSKEPTRHGKLFF. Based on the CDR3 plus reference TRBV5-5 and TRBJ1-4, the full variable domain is DAGVTQSPTHLIKTRGQQVTLRCSPISGHKSVSWYQQVLGQGPQFIFQYYEKEERGRGNFPDRFSARQFPNYSSELNVNALLLGDSALYLCASSKEPTRHGKLFFGSGTQLSVL.

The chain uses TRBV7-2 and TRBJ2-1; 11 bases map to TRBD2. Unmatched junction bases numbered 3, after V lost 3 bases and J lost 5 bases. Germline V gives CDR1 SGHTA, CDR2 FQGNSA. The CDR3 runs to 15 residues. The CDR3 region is CASSLTSGKHNEQFF. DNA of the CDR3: TGTGCCAGCAGCTTGACTAGCGGGAAACACAATGAGCAGTTCTTC.

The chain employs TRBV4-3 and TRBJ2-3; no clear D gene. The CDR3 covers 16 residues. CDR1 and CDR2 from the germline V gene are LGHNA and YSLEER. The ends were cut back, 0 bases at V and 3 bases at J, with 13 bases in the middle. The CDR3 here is CASSQDLGPGTDTQYF. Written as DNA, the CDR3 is TGCGCCAGCAGCCAAGATCTTGGGCCCGGTACAGATACGCAGTATTTT.

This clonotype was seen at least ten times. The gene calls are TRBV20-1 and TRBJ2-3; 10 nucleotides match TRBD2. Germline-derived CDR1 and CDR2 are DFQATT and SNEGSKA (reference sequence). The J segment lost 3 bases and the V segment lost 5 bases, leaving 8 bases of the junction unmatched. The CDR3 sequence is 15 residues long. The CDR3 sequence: CSAVLAGKRTDTQYF. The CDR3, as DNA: TGCAGTGCTGTACTAGCGGGAAAGAGGACAGATACGCAGTATTTT.

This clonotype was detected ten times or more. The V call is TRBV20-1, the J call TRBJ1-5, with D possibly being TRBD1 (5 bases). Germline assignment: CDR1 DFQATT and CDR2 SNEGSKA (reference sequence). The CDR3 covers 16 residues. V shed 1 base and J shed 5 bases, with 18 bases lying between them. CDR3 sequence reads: CSARVGRAATYQPQHF. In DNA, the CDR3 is TGCAGTGCTAGAGTAGGCAGGGCGGCGACTTATCAGCCCCAGCATTTT.

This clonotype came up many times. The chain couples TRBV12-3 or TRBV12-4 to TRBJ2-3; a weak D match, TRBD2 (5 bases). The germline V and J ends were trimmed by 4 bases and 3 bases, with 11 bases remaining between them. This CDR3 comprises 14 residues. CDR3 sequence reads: CASSSARRTDTQYF. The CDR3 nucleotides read TGTGCCAGCAGTTCGGCTAGGAGGACAGATACGCAGTATTTT.

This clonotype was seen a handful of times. For the CDR3, the DNA is TGTGCCAGCAGTTACTGGGGACTCAATGAGCAGTTCTTC. Protein: CASSYWGLNEQFF. The V gene is TRBV6-6, the J gene TRBJ2-1; tentative D call: TRBD2 (6 bases). The ends were cut back, 1 base at V and 6 bases at J, with 7 bases in the middle. The germline CDR1 and CDR2 sequences are MNHNY and SVGAGI (reference sequence). The CDR3 totals 13 residues.

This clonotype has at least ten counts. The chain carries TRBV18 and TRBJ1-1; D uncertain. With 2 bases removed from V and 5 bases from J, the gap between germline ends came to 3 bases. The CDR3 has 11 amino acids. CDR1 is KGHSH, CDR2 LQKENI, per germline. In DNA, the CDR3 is TGTGCCAGCTCACCAGGTACTGAAGCTTTCTTT. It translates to CASSPGTEAFF.

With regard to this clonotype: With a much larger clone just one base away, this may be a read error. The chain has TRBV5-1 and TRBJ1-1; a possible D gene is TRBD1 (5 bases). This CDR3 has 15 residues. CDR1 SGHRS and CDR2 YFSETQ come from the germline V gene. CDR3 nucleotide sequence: TGCGCCAGCAGCTTGCGAGGGGAGGAGAACACTGAATCTTTCTTT. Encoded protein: CASSLRGEENTESFF.

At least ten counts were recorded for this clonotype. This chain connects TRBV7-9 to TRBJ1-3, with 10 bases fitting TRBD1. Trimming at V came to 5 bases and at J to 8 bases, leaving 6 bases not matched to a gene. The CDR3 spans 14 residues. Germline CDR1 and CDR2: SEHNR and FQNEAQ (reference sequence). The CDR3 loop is CASSLRTGGDTIYF. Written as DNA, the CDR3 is TGTGCCAGCAGCCTAAGGACAGGGGGAGACACCATATATTTT.

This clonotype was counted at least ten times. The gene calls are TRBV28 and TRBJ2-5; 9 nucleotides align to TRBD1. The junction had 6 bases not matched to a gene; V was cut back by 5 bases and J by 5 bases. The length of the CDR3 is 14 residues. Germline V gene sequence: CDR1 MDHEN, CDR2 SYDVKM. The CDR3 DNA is TGTGCCAGCAGTCGTCCCACAGGGGGCGAGACCCAGTACTTC. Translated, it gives CASSRPTGGETQYF. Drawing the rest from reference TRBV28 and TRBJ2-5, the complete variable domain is DVKVTQSSRYLVKRTGEKVFLECVQDMDHENMFWYRQDPGLGLRLIYFSYDVKMKEKGDIPEGYSVSREKKERFSLILESASTNQTSMYLCASSRPTGGETQYFGPGTRLLVL.

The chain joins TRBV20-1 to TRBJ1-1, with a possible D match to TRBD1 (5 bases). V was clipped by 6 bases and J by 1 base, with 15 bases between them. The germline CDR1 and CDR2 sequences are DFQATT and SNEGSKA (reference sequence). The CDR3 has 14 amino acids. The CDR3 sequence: CSAIPWGSNTEAFF. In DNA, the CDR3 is TGCAGTGCCATCCCCTGGGGCTCGAACACTGAAGCTTTCTTT.

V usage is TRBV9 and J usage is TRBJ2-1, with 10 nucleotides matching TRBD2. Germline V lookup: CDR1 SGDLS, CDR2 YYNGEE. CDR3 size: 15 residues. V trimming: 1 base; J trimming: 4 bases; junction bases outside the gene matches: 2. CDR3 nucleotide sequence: TGTGCCAGCAGCGTACTAGCGGGGGCATACAATGAGCAGTTCTTC. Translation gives CASSVLAGAYNEQFF.

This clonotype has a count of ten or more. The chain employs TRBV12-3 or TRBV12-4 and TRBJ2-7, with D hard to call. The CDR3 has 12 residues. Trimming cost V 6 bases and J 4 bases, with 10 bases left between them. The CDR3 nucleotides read TGTGCCAGCAGCTCCTTACGATACGAGCAGTACTTC. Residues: CASSSLRYEQYF.